This TCR beta chain was profiled in a study of T cells after posttransplantation cyclophosphamide. Trimming took 0 bases from V and 6 from J, leaving 12 bases between them. This CDR3 has 13 amino acids. Germline V gene lookup returns CDR1 GTSNPN and CDR2 SVGIG (reference sequence). Sequenced by immunoSEQ multiplex PCR; TCRdb stores in-frame clones only, minus some. This repertoire shows about 52,000 clones, around 84% found once; its top ten account for about 2.8%. This receptor was obtained from a man younger than 45 with a blood cancer, CMV-positive, and with a related stem cell donor. The chain joins TRBV30 to TRBJ2-7; D might be TRBD2 (6 bases). The sequencing input was PBMCs. CDR3 in amino acids: CAWSVGEAFEQYF. CDR3 nucleotide sequence: TGTGCCTGGAGTGTAGGGGAGGCGTTCGAGCAGTACTTC. Together with reference TRBV30 and TRBJ2-7, the CDR3 gives the full variable domain: SQTIHQWPATLVQPVGSPLSLECTVEGTSNPNLYWYRQAAGRGLQLLFYSVGIGQISSEVPQNLSASRPQDRQFILSSKKLLLSDSGFYLCAWSVGEAFEQYFGPGTRLTVT.